This TCR beta chain was profiled in a study of blood T cell repertoires in COVID-19. Germline assignment: CDR1 MDHEN and CDR2 SYDVKM. The CDR3 is made up of 16 amino acids. The ends lost 4 bases at V and 2 bases at J; junction bases unmatched: 10. The authors' processing: Researchers report that nucleated cell counts were estimated from reference gene primer amplification. TCRdb's table, derived via immunoSEQ multiplex PCR, lists solely in-frame clones and lacks some. V and J calls and clone size are as listed in that table; D and trimming were resolved from the DNA. The table has 15,000 to 20,000 clones, approximately 91% seen once.

Sequenced material: peripheral blood. The V and J genes are TRBV28 and TRBJ1-2; TRBD1 matches at 7 bases. The TCR sequence derives from a human donor in a cohort sampled during active COVID-19. The CDR3 loop is CASSSTGTELNYGYTF. The CDR3 nucleotides are TGTGCCAGCAGTTCGACCGGGACAGAATTAAACTATGGCTACACCTTC.